Listed below are T cell receptor beta chains from one sample, sequenced in a study of cytomegalovirus exposure and HLA in healthy donors. Sequenced by immunoSEQ multiplex PCR; TCRdb stores in-frame clones only, minus some. The top ten hold more than 2% of the sample, which has about 280,000 clones, approximately 90% seen once. The source material was PBMCs. These receptors all come from a woman aged 18-30 years in good health and CMV-seronegative. Each CDR3 is given with its conserved first and last residue. D genes are given only for firm matches. A row's size may be missing; if present it is once, few, many or a size class.

>13|TRBV5-4|.|.|TRBJ2-7
CASSLPSSYEQYF
TGTGCCAGCAGCTTGCCGTCTTCCTACGAGCAGTACTTC
>17|TRBV14|TRBD1|.|TRBJ2-7
CASSQGDRAVSTYEQYF
TGTGCCAGCAGCCAAGGGGACAGGGCGGTGTCAACCTACGAGCAGTACTTC
>16|TRBV7-9|TRBD1|.|TRBJ2-2
CSSSWAGQVNTGELFF
TGTTCCAGCAGCTGGGCGGGACAGGTCAACACCGGGGAGCTGTTTTTT
>15|TRBV29-1|TRBD1|.|TRBJ2-2
CSVFEGTGNTGELFF
TGCAGCGTATTCGAAGGGACAGGAAACACCGGGGAGCTGTTTTTT
>16|TRBV18|.|.|TRBJ2-4
CASSPPTRDSLPLQYF
TGTGCCAGCTCACCACCGACGCGCGACAGCCTACCCCTTCAGTACTTC
>18|TRBV30|TRBD1|.|TRBJ2-1
CASRSGTARRRAYNEQFF
TGTGCCTCGCGATCCGGGACAGCAAGACGTCGGGCCTACAATGAGCAGTTCTTC
>12|TRBV11-2|.|.|TRBJ1-1
CASSFGVTEAFF
TGTGCCAGCAGCTTCGGGGTCACTGAAGCTTTCTTT
>13|TRBV2|.|.|TRBJ2-2
CASSVRVTGELFF
TGTGCCAGCAGTGTACGGGTAACCGGGGAGCTGTTTTTT
>15|TRBV6-1|.|.|TRBJ2-7
CASSEILTGNYEQYF
TGTGCCAGCAGTGAAATTCTGACAGGCAACTACGAGCAGTACTTC
>15|TRBV5-6|TRBD2|.|TRBJ2-7
CASSPVGRGSYEQYF
TGTGCCAGCAGCCCGGTTGGGAGGGGTTCCTACGAGCAGTACTTC
>16|TRBV29-1|.|.|TRBJ2-6
CSATGRGKTGANVLTF
TGCAGCGCTACAGGGAGGGGTAAGACTGGGGCCAACGTCCTGACTTTC
>15|TRBV27|TRBD2|.|TRBJ2-7
CASSSTSAQLGEQYF
TGTGCCAGCAGTTCCACTAGCGCCCAATTGGGAGAGCAGTACTTC
>15|TRBV2|TRBD1|.|TRBJ1-4
CASTPGTGVDEKLFF
TGTGCCAGCACCCCCGGGACAGGGGTAGATGAAAAACTGTTTTTT
>14|TRBV30|.|.|TRBJ1-1
CAWSRQPLNTEAFF
TGTGCCTGGAGTCGACAGCCCCTGAACACTGAAGCTTTCTTT
>17|TRBV5-1|.|.|TRBJ2-2
CASSLAWGGSNTGELFF
TGCGCCAGCAGCTTGGCCTGGGGGGGCTCGAACACCGGGGAGCTGTTTTTT
>13|TRBV10-3|.|.|TRBJ2-7
CAISEAPKQEQYF
TGTGCCATCAGTGAGGCCCCCAAACAGGAGCAGTACTTC
>20|TRBV2|TRBD1|.|TRBJ1-6
CASSAFSGTGGYSYNSPLHF
TGTGCCAGCAGTGCCTTTAGCGGGACAGGGGGATACTCCTATAATTCACCCCTCCACTTT
>15|TRBV4-1|TRBD1|.|TRBJ1-6
CASSSILTGASPLHF
TGCGCCAGTTCAAGCATCCTAACAGGGGCTTCACCCCTCCACTTT
>14|TRBV5-1|TRBD1|.|TRBJ2-7
CASSLGDSYYEQYF
TGCGCCAGCAGCTTGGGGGACAGCTACTACGAGCAGTACTTC
>15|TRBV13|TRBD2|.|TRBJ2-5
CASSLEGGAQETQYF
TGTGCCAGCAGCTTAGAGGGAGGGGCCCAAGAGACCCAGTACTTC
>14|TRBV29-1|TRBD1|.|TRBJ1-1
CSVDRQGAFTEAFF
TGCAGCGTTGACAGGCAGGGGGCTTTCACTGAAGCTTTCTTT
>12|TRBV11-3|TRBD2|.|TRBJ2-3
CASSLGGVTQYF
TGTGCCAGCAGCCTGGGGGGGGTTACGCAGTATTTT
>15|TRBV5-6|TRBD1|.|TRBJ2-7
CASSLAGTGGYEQYF
TGTGCCAGCAGCTTGGCCGGGACAGGGGGCTACGAGCAGTACTTC
>15|TRBV6-1|.|.|TRBJ2-6
CASTRGSSGANVLTF
TGTGCCAGCACCCGGGGGTCCTCTGGGGCCAACGTCCTGACTTTC
>15|TRBV2|TRBD1|.|TRBJ1-4
CASSENRGRGEKLFF
TGTGCCAGCAGTGAAAACAGGGGGCGCGGAGAAAAACTGTTTTTT
>16|TRBV5-4|.|.|TRBJ2-5
CASSLSRGGGQETQYF
TGTGCCAGCAGCTTGAGTAGAGGGGGGGGCCAAGAGACCCAGTACTTC
>13|TRBV7-3|.|.|TRBJ2-3
CASSSPPTVAQYF
TGTGCCAGCAGCTCCCCCCCGACTGTAGCGCAGTATTTT
>15|TRBV7-9|TRBD1|.|TRBJ1-2
CSSSPDRGASYGYTF
TGTTCCAGCAGCCCGGACAGGGGGGCCTCCTATGGCTACACCTTC
>14|TRBV19|TRBD1|few|TRBJ1-1
CASSPRQGNTEAFF
TGTGCCAGTAGTCCTCGACAGGGTAACACTGAAGCTTTCTTT
>17|TRBV4-1|TRBD1|.|TRBJ1-1
CASRSDRGETLNTEAFF
TGCGCCAGCAGGAGTGACAGGGGGGAGACTCTGAACACTGAAGCTTTCTTT
>14|TRBV4-1|TRBD1|.|TRBJ2-2
CASSWDRGAGELFF
TGTGCCAGCAGCTGGGACAGGGGAGCCGGGGAGCTGTTTTTT
>16|TRBV5-4|TRBD2|.|TRBJ2-2
CASSLAGLGALGELFF
TGTGCCAGCAGCCTAGCGGGACTTGGGGCCTTGGGGGAGCTGTTTTTT
>15|TRBV9|.|.|TRBJ2-3
CASSADRTTVDTQYF
TGTGCCAGCAGCGCGGACAGGACTACGGTAGATACGCAGTATTTT